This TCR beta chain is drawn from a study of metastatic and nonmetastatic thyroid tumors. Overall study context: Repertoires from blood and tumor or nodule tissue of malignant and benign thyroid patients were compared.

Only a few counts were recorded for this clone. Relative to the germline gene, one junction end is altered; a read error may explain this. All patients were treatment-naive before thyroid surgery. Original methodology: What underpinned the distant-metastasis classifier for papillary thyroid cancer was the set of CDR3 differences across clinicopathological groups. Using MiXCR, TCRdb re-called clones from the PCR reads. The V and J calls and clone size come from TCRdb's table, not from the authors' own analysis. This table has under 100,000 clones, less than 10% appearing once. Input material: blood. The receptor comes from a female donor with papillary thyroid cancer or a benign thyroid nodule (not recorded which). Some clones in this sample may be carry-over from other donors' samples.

In DNA form, the CDR3 reads TGTGCCAGCAGCGAAGCTATCTGGGGGTGGGATACGCAGTATTTT. Protein: CASSEAIWGWDTQYF. The chain links TRBV6-1 to TRBJ2-3, with D possibly being TRBD1 or TRBD2 (5 bases each). CDR1 and CDR2 from the germline V gene are MNHNS and SASEGT. The CDR3 consists of 15 residues.